Below are 8 T cell receptor beta chains sequenced from a single sample in a study of beta chain features in type 1 diabetes. Expressed TCRB transcripts got sequenced, as all isolated RNA was reverse transcribed. TCRdb keeps only in-frame clones here, not all; method: immunoSEQ multiplex PCR. The sample has 330,000 or so clones, about 20% seen once. The sequencing sample was made of naive CD4+ T cells from blood. The receptors stem from a woman aged 18 to 35 in good health.

This clone was observed a few times. This chain joins TRBV5-1 and TRBJ2-7; weak D call: TRBD2 (6 bases). Germline assignment: CDR1 SGHRS and CDR2 YFSETQ. V dropped 0 bases and J dropped 5 bases, with 12 bases sitting between them. The CDR3 is 14 residues long. CDR3 DNA sequence: TGCGCCAGCAGCTTGGCGGGAGTCCGGAACGAGCAGTACTTC. Protein product: CASSLAGVRNEQYF.

In its sample, this clone was seen a few times. CDR3 region: CASSLPGTGELFF. The DNA of the CDR3 is TGTGCCAGCAGCTTACCGGGGACCGGGGAGCTGTTTTTT. The chain is built from TRBV13 and TRBJ2-2; D possibly corresponds to TRBD2 (5 bases). The CDR3 runs to 13 residues. The ends were cut back, 2 bases at V and 5 bases at J, with 6 bases in the middle. Germline CDR1 PRHDT, CDR2 FYEKMQ (reference sequence). The full variable domain, in which reference TRBV13 and TRBJ2-2 provide the parts outside the CDR3, is AAGVIQSPRHLIKEKRETATLKCYPIPRHDTVYWYQQGPGQDPQFLISFYEKMQSDKGSIPDRFSAQQFSDYHSELNMSSLELGDSALYFCASSLPGTGELFFGEGSRLTVL.

The chain has TRBV6-1 and TRBJ2-1, with D tentatively TRBD1 (5 bases). The germline V gene encodes CDR1 MNHNS and CDR2 SASEGT. V was pared by 6 bases and J by 6 bases, with 18 bases between. The CDR3 loop spans 15 amino acids. In nucleotides, the CDR3 is TGTGCCAGCAGCATGACCGACAGCCGACTCAATGAGCAGTTCTTC. Its protein is CASSMTDSRLNEQFF.

This rearrangement joins TRBV7-9 to TRBJ1-4; D is uncertain. This CDR3 comprises 16 residues. Germline CDR1 and CDR2: SEHNR and FQNEAQ (reference sequence). V dropped 5 bases and J dropped 4 bases, with 17 bases sitting between them. In DNA, the CDR3 is TGTGCCAGCAGCCCAGTGGGCCATGCCGTTAATGAAAAACTGTTTTTT. It translates to CASSPVGHAVNEKLFF.

This clone has just a few counts. This chain joins TRBV6-5 and TRBJ1-2; D gene unclear. The CDR3 has 14 amino acids. The V end lost 4 bases, the J end lost 3 bases, and 12 bases lay between the germline ends. The germline V gene has CDR1 MNHEY and CDR2 SVGAGI. CDR3 nucleotides: TGTGCCAGCAGTTCTCGCGGGATGGACTATGGCTACACCTTC. It translates to CASSSRGMDYGYTF.

In its sample, this clone was seen a few times. The CDR3 loop is CASSYSGTGKETQYF. The CDR3 nucleotides are TGTGCCAGCAGTTACTCCGGGACAGGGAAAGAGACCCAGTACTTC. The genes are TRBV6-5 and TRBJ2-5; 9 nucleotides agree with TRBD1. The CDR3 consists of 15 residues. With 0 bases clipped from V and 3 bases from J, the junction kept 2 bases outside the gene matches. Germline CDR1 reads MNHEY; CDR2 reads SVGAGI.

The genes are TRBV10-3 and TRBJ1-2; 9 positions agree with TRBD1. Trimming cost V 4 bases and J 6 bases; bases outside gene matches: 3. This CDR3 contains 13 residues. Looked up from germline, CDR1 is ENHRY and CDR2 is SYGVKD. CDR3 amino acids: CAISVTGGDGYTF. CDR3 bases: TGTGCCATCAGTGTTACAGGGGGCGATGGCTACACCTTC.

The J gene is TRBJ1-1, the V gene TRBV13; the D gene is possibly TRBD1 (6 bases). Germline lookup yields CDR1 PRHDT and CDR2 FYEKMQ (reference sequence). V lost 4 bases and J 11 bases, leaving 17 bases between the germline ends. This CDR3 is built from 13 residues. The CDR3 DNA sequence: TGTGCCAGCAGCTCGACAGGAGTAAAGGTGGCTTTCTTT. Translated: CASSSTGVKVAFF.